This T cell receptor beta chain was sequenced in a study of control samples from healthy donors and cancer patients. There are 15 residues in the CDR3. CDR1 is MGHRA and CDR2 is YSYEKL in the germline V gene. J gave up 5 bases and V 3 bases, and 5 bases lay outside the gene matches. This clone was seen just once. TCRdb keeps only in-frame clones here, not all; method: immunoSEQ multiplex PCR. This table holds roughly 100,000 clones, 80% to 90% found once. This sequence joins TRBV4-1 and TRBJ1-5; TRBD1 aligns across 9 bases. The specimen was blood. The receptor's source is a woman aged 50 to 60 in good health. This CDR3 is CASSQRQGGDQPQHF. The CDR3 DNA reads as TGCGCCAGCAGCCAGAGACAGGGGGGTGATCAGCCCCAGCATTTT.